One and the same sample provided the 24 T cell receptor beta chains below, sequenced in a study of early T cells in non-severe SARS-CoV-2 infection. TCRdb analysed the 5' RACE reads with MiXCR anew, one entry per CDR3 protein. The sample includes tens of thousands of distinct CDR3 sequences, about 12% seen only once; the top ten take roughly 1.3%. The sequencing sample was made of whole blood. The source is an adult who was a healthcare worker with PCR-confirmed SARS-CoV-2 infection or an uninfected control (not recorded which).

This clonotype occurred many times. This chain uses TRBV14 with TRBJ1-2; D remains ambiguous. Germline lookup yields CDR1 SGHDN and CDR2 FVKESK. The CDR3 is made up of 16 amino acids. Trimming cost V 0 bases and J 1 base, with 12 bases left between them. Here the CDR3 DNA reads TGTGCCAGCAGCCAAGATGTTCGACGGATTAACTATGGCTACACCTTC. Residues: CASSQDVRRINYGYTF.

This clonotype has a count of ten or more. The V and J genes are TRBV28 and TRBJ2-5; weak D call: TRBD2 (6 bases). The V end lost 6 bases, the J end lost 4 bases, and 15 bases lay between the germline ends. In germline, CDR1 is MDHEN, CDR2 SYDVKM. This CDR3 comprises 14 residues. The DNA of the CDR3 is TGTGCCAGCAGCCCCGGGGGAGCCGGAGAGACCCAGTACTTC. Translation: CASSPGGAGETQYF.

The rearrangement links TRBV29-1 to TRBJ1-2; D ambiguous. The germline V and J ends were trimmed by 3 bases and 8 bases, with 4 bases remaining between them. The V gene's germline CDR1 is SQVTM and CDR2 ANQGSEA. The CDR3 contains 9 residues. The CDR3 spells CSVDRGYTF. The CDR3 DNA is TGCAGCGTTGACAGGGGCTACACCTTC.

This clonotype was seen at least ten times. This chain connects TRBV7-9 to TRBJ2-7, with D tentatively TRBD1 (6 bases). There are 13 residues in the CDR3. Trimming left V 5 bases short and J 2 bases short, with 10 bases between. Germline lookup yields CDR1 SEHNR and CDR2 FQNEAQ (reference sequence). The CDR3 loop is CASSLQGPYEQYF. The DNA of the CDR3 is TGTGCCAGCAGCCTACAGGGCCCCTACGAGCAGTACTTC.

This clonotype was seen at least ten times. The chain uses TRBV18 and TRBJ2-5, with D maybe TRBD2 (5 bases). Germline CDR1 reads KGHSH; CDR2 reads LQKENI. The length of the CDR3 is 15 residues. Trimming stripped 2 bases from V and 5 bases from J, with 15 bases between. The CDR3 here is CASSPMRGPGETQYF. The CDR3 DNA sequence: TGTGCCAGCTCACCAATGCGAGGGCCGGGGGAGACCCAGTACTTC.

This clonotype was seen at least ten times. The V call is TRBV5-1, the J call TRBJ2-7; TRBD2 aligns across 15 bases. Trimming took 0 bases from V and 0 from J; bases not matched to a gene: 1. Germline V gene data show CDR1 as SGHRS and CDR2 as YFSETQ. The CDR3 loop spans 17 amino acids. The CDR3 here is CASSLEGLAGGSYEQYF. CDR3 coding DNA: TGCGCCAGCAGCTTGGAGGGACTAGCGGGGGGCTCCTACGAGCAGTACTTC. Full variable domain (rest looked up from reference TRBV5-1 and TRBJ2-7): KAGVTQTPRYLIKTRGQQVTLSCSPISGHRSVSWYQQTPGQGLQFLFEYFSETQRNKGNFPGRFSGRQFSNSRSEMNVSTLELGDSALYLCASSLEGLAGGSYEQYFGPGTRLTVT.

The chain carries TRBV27 and TRBJ1-2; D perhaps matches TRBD1 (6 bases). V shed 0 bases and J shed 7 bases, with 15 bases lying between them. This CDR3 has 15 amino acids. CDR1 is MNHEY, CDR2 SMNVEV, per germline (reference sequence). CDR3 region: CASSLSWQSGAGYTF. For the CDR3, the DNA is TGTGCCAGCAGTTTATCGTGGCAGTCAGGGGCTGGCTACACCTTC.

This clonotype was seen repeatedly, ten times or more. The chain combines TRBV5-4 with TRBJ1-3; D ambiguous. There are 15 residues in the CDR3. Germline values: CDR1 SGHNT, CDR2 YYREEE (reference sequence). V was shortened by 4 bases and J by 0 bases, with 11 bases between the two germline ends. The CDR3 spells CASSVDWGSGNTIYF. The CDR3 bases are TGTGCCAGCAGCGTGGACTGGGGCTCTGGAAACACCATATATTTT.

At least ten counts were recorded for this clonotype. This chain joins TRBV6-2 or TRBV6-3 and TRBJ1-5, with D hard to call. The CDR3 has 16 amino acids. Trimming cost V 6 bases and J 2 bases, with 17 bases left between them. The V gene's germline CDR1 is MNHEY and CDR2 SVGEGT. This chain's CDR3 is CASRHYLSGGNQPQHF. The CDR3 DNA reads as TGTGCCAGCAGACATTACTTAAGCGGGGGCAATCAGCCCCAGCATTTT.

This clonotype was recorded many times. This sequence joins TRBV18 and TRBJ1-5; D remains ambiguous. This CDR3 is 14 amino acids long. V lost 2 bases to trimming and J lost 4 bases, with 9 bases between them. CDR1 is KGHSH and CDR2 is LQKENI in the germline V gene. The CDR3 here is CASSPFPSNQPQHF. CDR3 DNA: TGTGCCAGCTCACCATTCCCGAGTAATCAGCCCCAGCATTTT.

This clonotype was recorded many times. V is TRBV6-2 or TRBV6-3 and J is TRBJ2-1; 7 bases align to TRBD2. This CDR3 region has 15 residues. Germline values: CDR1 MNHEY, CDR2 SVGEGT. The V and J ends lost 2 bases and 5 bases, in that order; junction bases with no gene match: 6. CDR3 coding DNA: TGTGCCAGCAGTTACAGAGGGACTACGAACAATGAGCAGTTCTTC. As protein: CASSYRGTTNNEQFF.

The chain carries TRBV20-1 and TRBJ2-1; 10 nucleotides agree with TRBD2. The germline CDR1 and CDR2 sequences are DFQATT and SNEGSKA (reference sequence). With 1 base clipped from V and 9 bases from J, the junction kept 15 bases outside the gene matches. CDR3 length equals 17 residues. Written as DNA, the CDR3 is TGCAGTGCTAGAGCTTATGAGCGGGAGGGCCCATTGATTGAGCAGTTCTTC. This gives the protein CSARAYEREGPLIEQFF.

This clonotype was seen repeatedly, ten times or more. The rearrangement joins TRBV20-1 to TRBJ2-7, with D possibly being TRBD1 (5 bases). This CDR3 is 12 amino acids long. The ends were cut back, 6 bases at V and 5 bases at J, with 14 bases in the middle. The V gene's germline CDR1 is DFQATT and CDR2 SNEGSKA (reference sequence). CDR3 in amino acids: CSATRDLNEQYF. In nucleotides, the CDR3 is TGCAGTGCCACCAGGGATCTCAACGAGCAGTACTTC.

About this clonotype itself: One end of the junction varies from germline; a read error may be responsible. The V and J genes are TRBV5-1 and TRBJ1-1, with unresolved D. The CDR3 has 13 amino acids. The germline V gene encodes CDR1 SGHRS and CDR2 YFSETQ. CDR3 in DNA: TGCGCCAGCAGCTTCGCGGAGAACACTGAAGTTTTCTTT. Its translation is CASSFAENTEVFF.

V and J are TRBV7-2 and TRBJ2-7; 7 bases agree with TRBD1. The CDR3 is made up of 13 amino acids. Germline CDR1 SGHTA, CDR2 FQGNSA. With V trimmed by 5 bases and J by 5 bases, 6 bases remained unmatched. CDR3: CASSARDSHEQYF. The CDR3 coding sequence is TGTGCCAGCAGCGCCCGGGACAGTCACGAGCAGTACTTC.

The chain uses TRBV12-3 or TRBV12-4 and TRBJ2-7; no clear D gene. The CDR3 totals 14 residues. With 0 bases removed from V and 0 bases from J, the gap between germline ends came to 6 bases. The CDR3 region has the DNA TGTGCCAGCAGTTTAGCAGGGAACTCCTACGAGCAGTACTTC. This gives the protein CASSLAGNSYEQYF.

In this sample, this clonotype turned up many times. J is TRBJ2-1 and V is TRBV9; TRBD1 agrees at 8 bases. Losses at the gene ends were 1 base for V and 9 bases for J; bases not matched to a gene: 6. This CDR3 comprises 14 residues. Germline CDR1 SGDLS, CDR2 YYNGEE. CDR3 loop: CASSVTGQGLEQFF. The CDR3 region has the DNA TGTGCCAGCAGCGTAACAGGACAGGGACTTGAGCAGTTCTTC.

This clonotype was counted at least ten times. V is TRBV11-2 and J is TRBJ1-1; the D is unclear. V lost 6 bases and J lost 2, with 4 bases in between. The CDR3 is made up of 11 amino acids. Germline V gene sequence: CDR1 SGHAT, CDR2 FQNNGV. The CDR3 coding sequence is TGTGCCAGCAGTTTAAACACTGAAGCTTTCTTT. Translation: CASSLNTEAFF.

This clonotype was picked up many times. The chain carries TRBV29-1 and TRBJ2-3; 9 bases are shared with TRBD1. V gave up 7 bases and J gave up 3 bases; unmatched junction bases: 11. Germline V gives CDR1 SQVTM, CDR2 ANQGSEA. The CDR3 has 15 residues. The CDR3 DNA reads as TGCAGCGGAAAACAGGGGGCGCGGAGTACAGATACGCAGTATTTT. It yields the protein CSGKQGARSTDTQYF.

This clonotype was counted between two and nine times. V usage is TRBV28 and J usage is TRBJ2-3; D remains unclear. Trimming pared 4 bases from V and 5 bases from J, leaving 16 bases between. The length of the CDR3 is 15 residues. Germline V CDR1 and CDR2: MDHEN, SYDVKM. The chain's CDR3 is CASSSDVGYGDTQYF. As DNA, the CDR3 is TGTGCCAGCAGTTCCGATGTGGGGTATGGAGATACGCAGTATTTT.

This clonotype was observed at least ten times. The rearrangement joins TRBV9 to TRBJ1-1; perhaps TRBD1 as D (6 bases). Trimming stripped 0 bases from V and 6 bases from J, with 18 bases between. The CDR3 covers 16 residues. CDR1 SGDLS and CDR2 YYNGEE come from the germline V gene. The CDR3 region has the DNA TGTGCCAGCAGCGTAGCTGGACAGCTGATAGGCGCTGAAGCTTTCTTT. It codes for CASSVAGQLIGAEAFF.

V usage is TRBV29-1 and J usage is TRBJ1-4; TRBD1 agrees at 9 bases. Germline CDR1 and CDR2: SQVTM and ANQGSEA. V lost 4 bases and J lost 8; bases outside the gene matches: 8. The CDR3 consists of 14 residues. The chain's CDR3 is CSVAEGTGKEKLFF. DNA of the CDR3: TGCAGCGTTGCTGAGGGGACAGGGAAGGAAAAACTGTTTTTT.

This clonotype was seen many times. The chain has TRBV27 and TRBJ1-2, with D possibly TRBD1 on 6 matching bases. The V gene's germline CDR1 is MNHEY and CDR2 SMNVEV (reference sequence). Trimming took off 6 bases at V and 6 bases at J, with 20 bases between the two ends. The CDR3 contains 15 residues. The CDR3 is CASSTKLQGRDGYTF. The CDR3 bases are TGTGCCAGCAGCACAAAACTTCAGGGGAGAGATGGCTACACCTTC.

This clonotype was counted many times. The chain links TRBV6-1 to TRBJ1-1; possibly TRBD1 for D (6 bases). Trimming shortened V by 5 bases and J by 1 base, and 11 bases separated the two germline ends. This CDR3 is built from 14 residues. Germline CDR1 and CDR2: MNHNS and SASEGT. The CDR3 region has the DNA TGTGCCAGCAGTCAATGGACAGAGAACACTGAAGCTTTCTTT. This sequence encodes CASSQWTENTEAFF.